The source of this T cell receptor beta chain is a study of patients and donors after allogeneic stem cell transplantation. MiXCR was run by TCRdb on the RT-PCR reads, yielding one entry per CDR3 protein. The table has hundreds of thousands of distinct CDR3 sequences, about 37% seen once; the top ten hold approximately 10%. V was shortened by 4 bases and J by 6 bases, with 13 bases between the two germline ends. CDR1 and CDR2 from the germline V gene are LGHNA and YNFKEQ. This CDR3 region has 14 residues. This clonotype occurred a few times. Sequenced material: blood, either unsorted or a sorted T cell fraction (not recorded which). The receptor was derived from a human donor who was either an allogeneic HSCT recipient or a stem cell or donor lymphocyte infusion donor (not recorded which). It is not recorded whose cells these are; they may come from a transplant donor. This sequence joins TRBV4-2 and TRBJ1-5; D not resolved. CDR3 DNA sequence: TGTGCCAGCAGCCTTAAATCCGGCGGTCAGCCCCAGCATTTT. Protein: CASSLKSGGQPQHF.